This TCR beta chain was sequenced for a study of shared clonotypes between healthy human individuals. Profiled with immunoSEQ multiplex PCR; TCRdb holds only in-frame clones, not every one. The top ten clones hold 24% of a sample with hundreds of thousands of clones, 92% of them seen once. Naivety among CD8 cells was defined by CD45RO negativity and positive CCR7 selection, thereby excluding terminally differentiated effector memory CD45RA+ cells. The sequence came from a man aged 25 to 40 in good health. What was sequenced was naive CD8+ T cells sorted from blood.

In nucleotides, the CDR3 is TGTGCCAGCAGCTTAGTAATAAGCACAGATACGCAGTATTTT. It translates to CASSLVISTDTQYF. This chain connects TRBV7-9 to TRBJ2-3; no definite D call. This CDR3 comprises 14 residues. V shed 1 base and J shed 0 bases, with 5 bases lying between them. Per the germline V gene, CDR1 is SEHNR and CDR2 is FQNEAQ (reference sequence). Full variable domain (remainder filled in from reference TRBV7-9 and TRBJ2-3): DTGVSQNPRHKITKRGQNVTFRCDPISEHNRLYWYRQTLGQGPEFLTYFQNEAQLEKSRLLSDRFSAERPKGSFSTLEIQRTEQGDSAMYLCASSLVISTDTQYFGPGTRLTVL.